This T cell receptor (beta chain) was recovered during a study of T-cell reconstitution after alpha-beta-depleted transplantation in children. Unique molecular identifiers were used to barcode this TCRbeta library. TCRdb reprocessed the PCR reads with MiXCR, giving one entry per CDR3 protein. The sample consists of roughly 300,000 distinct CDR3 sequences, 9.9% of them appearing once. Trimming left V 2 bases short and J 5 bases short, with 9 bases between. The CDR3 contains 13 residues. The clonotype was recovered from a human donor who donated a stem cell graft to a child with SCID. Sample: PBMCs from the stem cell graft donor, taken from the stem cell graft. This sequence joins TRBV12-3 or TRBV12-4 and TRBJ2-5; tentatively, D is TRBD2 (6 bases). CDR3 residues: CASSLRSGETQYF. The CDR3, as DNA: TGTGCCAGCAGTTTACGTAGCGGCGAGACCCAGTACTTC.